This TCR beta chain appears in the sequencing data of a study of long-term antiretroviral therapy in people with HIV. Per germline, CDR1 MNHEY and CDR2 SMNVEV (reference sequence). The CDR3 extends over 13 amino acids. The V and J ends lost 5 bases and 14 bases respectively, with 19 bases between them. In each sample, roughly 1-11 million cryopreserved PBMC were present before DNA extraction. Survey level was the resolution at which the v3.0 immunoSEQ assay ran. Each sample aimed for about 40,000-50,000 sequenced T-cell genomes. The table came from immunoSEQ multiplex PCR; TCRdb's copy has only in-frame clones and leaves some out. Here the sample spans tens of thousands of clones, around 80% being singletons. Findings of the study overall: Information on adherence to ART, viral resistance or therapy changes was unavailable.

On this clone itself: Its antigen is unidentified.

Sequenced here: unsorted PBMCs, sampled 0.5 years before starting antiretroviral therapy. This TCR came from a man aged 35-49 years with HIV. This chain links TRBV27 with TRBJ2-1; D may be TRBD1 or TRBD2 (6 bases each). This chain's CDR3 is CASSPYGGPREFF. In DNA form, the CDR3 reads TGTGCCAGCAGTCCATACGGGGGCCCCCGGGAGTTCTTC.